This TCR delta chain was identified during a study of gamma-delta T cells after stem cell transplantation. This clone was picked up a small number of times. The protein in TCRdb stems from a much larger clone and differs at residue 10 from this DNA's translation, likely a read error; here the protein is translated from the DNA. From germline, CDR1 is GEAIGNYY and CDR2 EKD. Deletions cut 0 bases from V and 7 bases from J, with 14 bases between. This CDR3 contains 14 residues. TCRdb re-called the RT-PCR reads via CATT. The table includes 2,000 to 2,500 delta-chain clones, less than 4.5% detected once. The receptor's source is a human donor. It is not recorded whose cells these are; they may come from a transplant donor. This chain links TRDV2 with TRDJ1; a weak D match, TRDD3 (6 bases). The sample was gamma-delta T cells. Written as DNA, the CDR3 is TGTGCCTGTGACACCGTGGGGGTGATAGGTAAACTCATCTTT. Translation gives CACDTVGVIGKLIF.